Following are 2 T cell receptor beta chains from one sample sequenced in a study of CD4 T cells in relation to SARS-CoV-2 and coronaviruses. Antigen specificity for these receptors is unknown. The data were produced by immunoSEQ multiplex PCR, yet TCRdb's version contains in-frame clones alone and is incomplete. In the table there are tens of thousands of clones, over 70% of which are singletons. The sample comprised memory CD4+ T cells from PBMCs, cultured in vitro. These TCRs come from an adult with COVID-19.

The CDR3 here is CASSVGPVVTYEQYF. CDR3 nucleotides: TGTGCCAGCAGCGTAGGGCCGGTAGTAACCTACGAGCAGTACTTC. The chain links TRBV9 to TRBJ2-7; D is ambiguous. V was pared by 0 bases and J by 2 bases, with 12 bases between. Per germline, CDR1 SGDLS and CDR2 YYNGEE. The CDR3 consists of 15 residues. The variable domain in full, with the rest retrieved from reference TRBV9 and TRBJ2-7, is DSGVTQTPKHLITATGQRVTLRCSPRSGDLSVYWYQQSLDQGLQFLIQYYNGEERAKGNILERFSAQQFPDLHSELNLSSLELGDSALYFCASSVGPVVTYEQYFGPGTRLTVT.

V usage is TRBV19 and J usage is TRBJ1-5, with 10 bases matching TRBD1. The germline gives CDR1 LNHDA, CDR2 SQIVND (reference sequence). Unmatched junction bases numbered 1, after V lost 1 base and J lost 1 base. The CDR3 has 16 residues. The DNA for the CDR3 is TGTGCCAGTAGTATAGGGACAGGGGGAAGCAATCAGCCCCAGCATTTT. Protein sequence: CASSIGTGGSNQPQHF.